The T cell receptor (beta chain) under discussion was sequenced for a study of blood T cells in healthy people across ages. V shed 2 bases and J shed 5 bases, with 13 bases lying between them. CDR1 DFQATT and CDR2 SNEGSKA come from the germline V gene (reference sequence). The CDR3 runs 14 residues. This clonotype was recorded many times. With a J-beta primer mix and a sample-barcoded 5' primer, a second PCR ran 7 to 11 cycles. TCRdb redid the calling of the 5' RACE reads with MiXCR, one entry per CDR3 protein. The repertoire includes some 1.7 million distinct CDR3 sequences, 28% of them detected once, and 7.7% sits in the top ten. Staff drew around 10 milliliters of peripheral blood from each donor. Per individual sample, total RNA of at least 5.5 micrograms was extracted.

This rearrangement joins TRBV20-1 to TRBJ2-4, with a possible D match to TRBD1 (6 bases). Sequenced: blood. The sequence derives from a woman in her twenties or thirties in good health. The CDR3 is CSARSLGAENIQYF. CDR3 nucleotide sequence: TGCAGTGCTAGATCTTTGGGGGCCGAAAACATTCAGTACTTC.